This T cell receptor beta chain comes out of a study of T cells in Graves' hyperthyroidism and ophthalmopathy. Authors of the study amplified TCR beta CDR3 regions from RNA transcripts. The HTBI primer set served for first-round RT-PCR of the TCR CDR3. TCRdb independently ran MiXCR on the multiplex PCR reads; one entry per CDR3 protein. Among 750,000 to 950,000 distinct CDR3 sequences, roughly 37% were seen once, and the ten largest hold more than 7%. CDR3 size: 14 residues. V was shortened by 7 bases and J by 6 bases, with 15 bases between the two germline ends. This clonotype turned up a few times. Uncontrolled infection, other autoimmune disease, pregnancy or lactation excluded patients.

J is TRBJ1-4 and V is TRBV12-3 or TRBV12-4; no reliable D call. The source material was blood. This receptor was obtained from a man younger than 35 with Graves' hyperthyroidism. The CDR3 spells CASTLGVTDEKLFF. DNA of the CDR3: TGTGCCAGCACCCTTGGGGTAACCGATGAAAAACTGTTTTTT.